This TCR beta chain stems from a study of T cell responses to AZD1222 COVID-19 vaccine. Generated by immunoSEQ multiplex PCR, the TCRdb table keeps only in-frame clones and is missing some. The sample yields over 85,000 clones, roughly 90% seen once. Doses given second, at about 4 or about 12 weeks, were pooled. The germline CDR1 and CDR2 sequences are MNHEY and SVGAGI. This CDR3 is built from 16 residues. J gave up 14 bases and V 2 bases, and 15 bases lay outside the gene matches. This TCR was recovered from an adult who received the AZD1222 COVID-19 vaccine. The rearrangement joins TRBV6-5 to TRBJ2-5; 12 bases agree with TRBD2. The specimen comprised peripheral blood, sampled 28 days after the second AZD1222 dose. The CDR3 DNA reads TGTGCCAGCAGTTACCCTCCTAGCGGGGGGGCCACGATCTCTTACTTC. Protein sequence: CASSYPPSGGATISYF.